This T cell receptor beta chain was recovered during a study of graft-versus-host responses after intestinal transplantation. Study as a whole: Recipients obtained multivisceral, liver-intestinal, or isolated intestinal transplants. Tacrolimus and steroids were given for about 3 years to all recipients after anti-thymocyte globulin induction. General study points: Within allografts, high graft-versus-host to host-versus-graft clonal ratios were seen among patients with graft-donor T cell macrochimerism. The highest levels of circulating GvH clones went along with early declines in HvG clones after transplant.

This clone was recorded once. Its antigen is unknown. Profiled with immunoSEQ multiplex PCR; TCRdb holds only in-frame clones, not every one. Of more than 95,000 clones in the sample, roughly nine tenths are singletons; the top ten hold about 0.9%. The V end lost 1 base, the J end lost 2 bases, and 6 bases lay between the germline ends. The CDR3 extends over 13 amino acids. CDR1 and CDR2 from the germline V gene are SGHRS and YFSETQ. Material: unstimulated CD4+ T cells sorted from spleen or lymph node cells, obtained before intestinal transplant. J is TRBJ2-5 and V is TRBV5-1, with no clear D. This clonotype was obtained from a human donor who received an intestinal transplant. CDR3: CASSLRQQETQYF. The CDR3 region has the DNA TGCGCCAGCAGCTTGCGGCAACAAGAGACCCAGTACTTC. The full variable domain, in which reference TRBV5-1 and TRBJ2-5 provide the parts outside the CDR3, is KAGVTQTPRYLIKTRGQQVTLSCSPISGHRSVSWYQQTPGQGLQFLFEYFSETQRNKGNFPGRFSGRQFSNSRSEMNVSTLELGDSALYLCASSLRQQETQYFGPGTRLLVL.